Listed below are T cell receptor beta chains from one sample, sequenced in a study of cytomegalovirus exposure and HLA in healthy donors. Profiling relied on immunoSEQ multiplex PCR, and the TCRdb table lists in-frame clones only, not all of them. The top ten clones hold 4.5% to 6% of a sample with roughly 80,000 clones, about 60% of them seen once. The source material was PBMCs. These TCRs come from a young man in good health and CMV-seropositive. Each CDR3 is given with its conserved first and last residue. The D gene is left open where the match is weak. Rows give clone size only sometimes, using once, few, many, or a class for an expanded clone.

abundance: -; v_gene: TRBV19; j_gene: TRBJ2-7; d_gene: TRBD1; len: 13; CDR3nt: TGTGCCAGCACGGGACAGGGGATCCGCGAGCAGTACTTC; CDR3aa: CASTGQGIREQYF
abundance: -; v_gene: TRBV7-9; j_gene: TRBJ2-3; d_gene: TRBD2; len: 16; CDR3nt: TGTGCCAGCAGCTTAGGTACTAGCGGGGTGTTTTATACGCAGTATTTT; CDR3aa: CASSLGTSGVFYTQYF
abundance: medium-sized; v_gene: TRBV6-1; j_gene: TRBJ1-4; d_gene: -; len: 14; CDR3nt: TGTGCCAGCAGTGTGGTGGTGGAGGATGAAAAACTGTTTTTT; CDR3aa: CASSVVVEDEKLFF
abundance: -; v_gene: TRBV5-4; j_gene: TRBJ2-5; d_gene: TRBD2; len: 15; CDR3nt: TGTGCCAGCAGCGGGGGGACTAGCGGCAGCGAGACCCAGTACTTC; CDR3aa: CASSGGTSGSETQYF
abundance: -; v_gene: TRBV29-1; j_gene: TRBJ1-1; d_gene: -; len: 13; CDR3nt: TGCAGCGTTGGCGGGGTGGGGAACACTGAAGCTTTCTTT; CDR3aa: CSVGGVGNTEAFF
abundance: -; v_gene: TRBV7-8; j_gene: TRBJ2-7; d_gene: TRBD2; len: 17; CDR3nt: TGTGCCAGCAGCTTAGTGGCTAGCGGGAGGCCGGGCTACGAGCAGTACTTC; CDR3aa: CASSLVASGRPGYEQYF
abundance: few; v_gene: TRBV6-5; j_gene: TRBJ2-7; d_gene: TRBD2; len: 14; CDR3nt: TGTGCCAGCAGTTACCGGGGCGGGGGCTACGAGCAGTACTTC; CDR3aa: CASSYRGGGYEQYF
abundance: -; v_gene: TRBV6-5; j_gene: TRBJ1-1; d_gene: TRBD1; len: 14; CDR3nt: TGTGCCAGCAGTATATCAGGGGGCACCGCTGAAGCTTTCTTT; CDR3aa: CASSISGGTAEAFF
abundance: few; v_gene: TRBV28; j_gene: TRBJ2-5; d_gene: TRBD1; len: 13; CDR3nt: TGTGCCAGCAGTTTATACAGGGGCGAGACCCAGTACTTC; CDR3aa: CASSLYRGETQYF
abundance: -; v_gene: TRBV5-1; j_gene: TRBJ2-3; d_gene: TRBD1; len: 17; CDR3nt: TGCGCCAGCAGCTTGGTGATGAGACAGGGGAGGCCAGATACGCAGTATTTT; CDR3aa: CASSLVMRQGRPDTQYF
abundance: -; v_gene: TRBV7-3; j_gene: TRBJ2-5; d_gene: TRBD2; len: 16; CDR3nt: TGTGCCAGCACCTCGACCGGGACTAGAGACCAAGAGACCCAGTACTTC; CDR3aa: CASTSTGTRDQETQYF
abundance: few; v_gene: TRBV28; j_gene: TRBJ2-5; d_gene: TRBD1; len: 13; CDR3nt: TGTGCCAGCAGCCATGACAGGGAAGAGACCCAGTACTTC; CDR3aa: CASSHDREETQYF
abundance: -; v_gene: TRBV7-3; j_gene: TRBJ2-5; d_gene: -; len: 13; CDR3nt: TGTGCCAGCAGCTCAGCGTACCAAGAGACCCAGTACTTC; CDR3aa: CASSSAYQETQYF
abundance: -; v_gene: TRBV15; j_gene: TRBJ2-3; d_gene: TRBD1; len: 18; CDR3nt: TGTGCCACCAGCAGACCTCGAACAGGGGTGTATGGGACAGATACGCAGTATTTT; CDR3aa: CATSRPRTGVYGTDTQYF
abundance: -; v_gene: TRBV7-6; j_gene: TRBJ2-1; d_gene: TRBD2; len: 16; CDR3nt: TGTGCCAGCAGCTTAGCACCTAGCGGGGGGGCCAATGAGCAGTTCTTC; CDR3aa: CASSLAPSGGANEQFF
abundance: -; v_gene: TRBV29-1; j_gene: TRBJ2-3; d_gene: TRBD1; len: 13; CDR3nt: TGCAGCCAACGGGGGACAGGGTGGGATACGCAGTATTTT; CDR3aa: CSQRGTGWDTQYF
abundance: -; v_gene: TRBV11-3; j_gene: TRBJ2-7; d_gene: -; len: 14; CDR3nt: TGTGCCAGCAGCTTAGTGTCCAGTTCCTACGAGCAGTACTTC; CDR3aa: CASSLVSSSYEQYF
abundance: few; v_gene: TRBV6-4; j_gene: TRBJ2-2; d_gene: -; len: 19; CDR3nt: TGTGCCACACCTTGGACCGAGGGGGTAGAAGGATTCGTCGCTGGGGAGCTGTTTTTT; CDR3aa: CATPWTEGVEGFVAGELFF
abundance: once; v_gene: TRBV19; j_gene: TRBJ1-2; d_gene: TRBD1; len: 15; CDR3nt: TGTGCCAGTAGTTCCCGGACAGGGATTATCTATGGCTACACCTTC; CDR3aa: CASSSRTGIIYGYTF
abundance: -; v_gene: TRBV11-3; j_gene: TRBJ2-5; d_gene: -; len: 17; CDR3nt: TGTGCCAGCAGCTTAGCGCGACCGGGACTCCTCCAAGAGACCCAGTACTTC; CDR3aa: CASSLARPGLLQETQYF
abundance: -; v_gene: TRBV7-9; j_gene: TRBJ2-5; d_gene: -; len: 15; CDR3nt: TGTGCCAGCAGCCCATGGCCGGGGGTGGGCGAGACCCAGTACTTC; CDR3aa: CASSPWPGVGETQYF
abundance: -; v_gene: TRBV28; j_gene: TRBJ2-7; d_gene: TRBD1; len: 16; CDR3nt: TGTGCCAGCAGTTTACTACAGGGGCGCTATTCCTACGAGCAGTACTTC; CDR3aa: CASSLLQGRYSYEQYF
abundance: -; v_gene: TRBV6-6; j_gene: TRBJ2-7; d_gene: TRBD1; len: 15; CDR3nt: TGTGCCAGCAGAGGTCAGGGACAGGGGGCTTACGAGCAGTACTTC; CDR3aa: CASRGQGQGAYEQYF
abundance: few; v_gene: TRBV4-1; j_gene: TRBJ1-1; d_gene: -; len: 16; CDR3nt: TGCGCCAGCAGCCAAGCTGAGGAGAGGGGAGGCACTGAAGCTTTCTTT; CDR3aa: CASSQAEERGGTEAFF
abundance: -; v_gene: TRBV9; j_gene: TRBJ2-1; d_gene: TRBD1; len: 13; CDR3nt: TGTGCCAGCAGCGTGGGACAGAACAATGAGCAGTTCTTC; CDR3aa: CASSVGQNNEQFF
abundance: -; v_gene: TRBV2; j_gene: TRBJ1-1; d_gene: -; len: 14; CDR3nt: TGTGCCAGCAAGGGGGTGACAAAAGACACTGAAGCTTTCTTT; CDR3aa: CASKGVTKDTEAFF
abundance: once; v_gene: TRBV19; j_gene: TRBJ2-4; d_gene: -; len: 13; CDR3nt: TGTGCCAGCGGTGTAGACCGGGAAAACATTCAGTACTTC; CDR3aa: CASGVDRENIQYF
abundance: -; v_gene: TRBV4-3; j_gene: TRBJ2-1; d_gene: TRBD1; len: 17; CDR3nt: TGCGCCAGCAGCCAAGGTCTTCTCGGACAGGGGTACAATGAGCAGTTCTTC; CDR3aa: CASSQGLLGQGYNEQFF
abundance: -; v_gene: TRBV4-2; j_gene: TRBJ2-1; d_gene: -; len: 15; CDR3nt: TGTGCCAGCAGCCAGGGAACGGGAGCAGACAATGAGCAGTTCTTC; CDR3aa: CASSQGTGADNEQFF
abundance: -; v_gene: TRBV28; j_gene: TRBJ2-7; d_gene: TRBD1; len: 16; CDR3nt: TGTGCCAGCATTCGATCGTCAGGGGGCTCGGCGTACGAGCAGTACTTC; CDR3aa: CASIRSSGGSAYEQYF
abundance: -; v_gene: TRBV28; j_gene: TRBJ1-5; d_gene: -; len: 15; CDR3nt: TGTGCCAGCAGTTTGGAAGGGGTTCGAAATCAGCCCCAGCATTTT; CDR3aa: CASSLEGVRNQPQHF
abundance: -; v_gene: TRBV28; j_gene: TRBJ2-6; d_gene: TRBD2; len: 19; CDR3nt: TGTGCCAGCAGTTTATACGGACTAGCGGGAGGGTCTGGGGCCAACGTCCTGACTTTC; CDR3aa: CASSLYGLAGGSGANVLTF
abundance: few; v_gene: TRBV7-3; j_gene: TRBJ2-3; d_gene: TRBD2; len: 19; CDR3nt: TGTGCCAGCAGCCCCGGGACTAGCGGGAGGAGGGCCCCAACAGATACGCAGTATTTT; CDR3aa: CASSPGTSGRRAPTDTQYF
abundance: -; v_gene: TRBV28; j_gene: TRBJ2-5; d_gene: -; len: 14; CDR3nt: TGTGCCAGCAGTACCGGACAGCCCCGAGGTACCCAGTACTTC; CDR3aa: CASSTGQPRGTQYF
abundance: -; v_gene: TRBV4-1; j_gene: TRBJ1-4; d_gene: -; len: 13; CDR3nt: TGCGCCAGCAGGGGCCCGCCTAATGAAAAACTGTTTTTT; CDR3aa: CASRGPPNEKLFF
abundance: -; v_gene: TRBV19; j_gene: TRBJ2-7; d_gene: -; len: 13; CDR3nt: TGTGCCAGTAGTATGGGCGGGCCCTACGAGCAGTACTTC; CDR3aa: CASSMGGPYEQYF
abundance: few; v_gene: TRBV7-9; j_gene: TRBJ2-7; d_gene: TRBD2; len: 15; CDR3nt: TGTGCCAGCAGCAAAAGACTAGCGGGAGTTGAGGAGCAGTACTTC; CDR3aa: CASSKRLAGVEEQYF